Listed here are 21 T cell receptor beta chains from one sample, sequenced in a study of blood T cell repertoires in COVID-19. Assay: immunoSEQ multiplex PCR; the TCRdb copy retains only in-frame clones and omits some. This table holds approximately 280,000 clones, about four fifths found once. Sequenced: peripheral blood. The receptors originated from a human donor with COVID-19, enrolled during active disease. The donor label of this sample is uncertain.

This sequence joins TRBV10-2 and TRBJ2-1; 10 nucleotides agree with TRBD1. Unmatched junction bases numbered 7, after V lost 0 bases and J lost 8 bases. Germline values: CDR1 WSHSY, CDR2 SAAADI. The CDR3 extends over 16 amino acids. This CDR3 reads CASSESRQGAKYEQFF. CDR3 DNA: TGCGCCAGCAGTGAGTCCCGACAGGGGGCGAAATATGAGCAGTTCTTC.

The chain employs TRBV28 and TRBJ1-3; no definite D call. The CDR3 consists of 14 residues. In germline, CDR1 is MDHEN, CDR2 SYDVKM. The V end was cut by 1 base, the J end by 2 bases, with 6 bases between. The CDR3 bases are TGTGCCAGCAGTTTATCTAAGCCTGGAAACACCATATATTTT. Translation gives CASSLSKPGNTIYF.

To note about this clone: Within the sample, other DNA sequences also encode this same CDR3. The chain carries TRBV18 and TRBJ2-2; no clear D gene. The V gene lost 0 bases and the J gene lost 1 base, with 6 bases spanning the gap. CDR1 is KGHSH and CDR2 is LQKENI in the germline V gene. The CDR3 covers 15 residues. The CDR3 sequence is CASSPPSGNTGELFF. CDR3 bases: TGTGCCAGCTCACCACCCTCGGGGAACACCGGGGAGCTGTTTTTT.

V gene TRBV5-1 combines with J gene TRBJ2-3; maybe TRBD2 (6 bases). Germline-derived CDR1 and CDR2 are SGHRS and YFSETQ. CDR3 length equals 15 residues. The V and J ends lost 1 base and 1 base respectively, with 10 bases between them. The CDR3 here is CASSLLPGGTDTQYF. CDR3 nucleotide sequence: TGCGCCAGCAGCTTGTTACCGGGGGGCACAGATACGCAGTATTTT. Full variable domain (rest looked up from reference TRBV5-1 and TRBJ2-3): KAGVTQTPRYLIKTRGQQVTLSCSPISGHRSVSWYQQTPGQGLQFLFEYFSETQRNKGNFPGRFSGRQFSNSRSEMNVSTLELGDSALYLCASSLLPGGTDTQYFGPGTRLTVL.

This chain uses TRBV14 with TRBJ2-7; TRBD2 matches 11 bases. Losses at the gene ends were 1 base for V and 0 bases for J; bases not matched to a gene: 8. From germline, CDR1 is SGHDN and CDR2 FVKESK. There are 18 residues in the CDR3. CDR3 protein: CASSQGGTSGFSSYEQYF. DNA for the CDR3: TGTGCCAGCAGCCAAGGGGGGACTAGCGGTTTTAGCTCCTACGAGCAGTACTTC.

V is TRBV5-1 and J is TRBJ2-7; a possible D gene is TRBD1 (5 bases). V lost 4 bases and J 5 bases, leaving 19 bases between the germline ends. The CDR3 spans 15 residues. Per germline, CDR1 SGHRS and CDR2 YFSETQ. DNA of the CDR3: TGCGCCAGCAGCAGGGCTGGCGCTGCAGGGAACGAGCAGTACTTC. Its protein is CASSRAGAAGNEQYF.

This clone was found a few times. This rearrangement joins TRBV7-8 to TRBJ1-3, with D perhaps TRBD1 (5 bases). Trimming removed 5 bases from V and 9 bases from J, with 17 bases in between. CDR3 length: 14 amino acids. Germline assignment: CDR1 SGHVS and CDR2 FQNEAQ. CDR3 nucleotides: TGTGCCAGCAGCCTTGGCGGGGGAGTGGGCACCATATATTTT. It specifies CASSLGGGVGTIYF.

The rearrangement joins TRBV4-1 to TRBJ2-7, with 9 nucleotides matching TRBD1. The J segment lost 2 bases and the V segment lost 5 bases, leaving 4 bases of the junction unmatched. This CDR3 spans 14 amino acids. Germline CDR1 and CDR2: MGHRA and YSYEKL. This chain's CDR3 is CASSGDRVAYEQYF. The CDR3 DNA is TGCGCCAGCAGCGGGGACAGGGTCGCCTACGAGCAGTACTTC.

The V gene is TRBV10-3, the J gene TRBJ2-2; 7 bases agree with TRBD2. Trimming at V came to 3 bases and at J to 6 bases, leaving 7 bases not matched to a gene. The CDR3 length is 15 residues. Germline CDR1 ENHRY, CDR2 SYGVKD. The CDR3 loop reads CAISEGRGSPGELFF. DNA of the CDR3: TGTGCCATCAGTGAAGGCCGCGGGAGCCCCGGGGAGCTGTTTTTT.

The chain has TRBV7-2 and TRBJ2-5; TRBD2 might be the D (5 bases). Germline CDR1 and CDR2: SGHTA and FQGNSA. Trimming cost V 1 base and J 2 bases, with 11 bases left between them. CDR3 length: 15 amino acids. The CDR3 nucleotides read TGTGCCAGCAGCTTAGGACGGCGGGCGCAAGAGACCCAGTACTTC. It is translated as CASSLGRRAQETQYF.

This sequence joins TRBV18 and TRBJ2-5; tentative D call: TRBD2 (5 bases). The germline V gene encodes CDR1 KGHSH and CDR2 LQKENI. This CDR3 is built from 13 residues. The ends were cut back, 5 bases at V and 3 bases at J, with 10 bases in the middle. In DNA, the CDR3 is TGTGCCAGCTCAGGGAGCATTGAAGAGACCCAGTACTTC. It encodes CASSGSIEETQYF.

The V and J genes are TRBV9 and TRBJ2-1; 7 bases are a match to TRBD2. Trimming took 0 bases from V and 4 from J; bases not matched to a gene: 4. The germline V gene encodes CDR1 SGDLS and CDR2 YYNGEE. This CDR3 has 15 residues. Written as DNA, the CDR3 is TGTGCCAGCAGCGTAGTGGCTAGCGGATACAATGAGCAGTTCTTC. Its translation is CASSVVASGYNEQFF.

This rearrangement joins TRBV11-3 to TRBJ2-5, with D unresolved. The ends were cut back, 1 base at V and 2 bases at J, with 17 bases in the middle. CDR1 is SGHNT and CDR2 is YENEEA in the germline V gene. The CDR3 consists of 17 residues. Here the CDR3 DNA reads TGTGCCAGCAGCTTAGGGAACAGTCAACCCGCGCAAGAGACCCAGTACTTC. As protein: CASSLGNSQPAQETQYF.

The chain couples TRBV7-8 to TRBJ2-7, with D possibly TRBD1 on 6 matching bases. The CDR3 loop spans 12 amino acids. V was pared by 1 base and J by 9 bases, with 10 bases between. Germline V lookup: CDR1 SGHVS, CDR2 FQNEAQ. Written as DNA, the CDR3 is TGTGCCAGCAGCTTAGGTCAGGGGCTGCAGTACTTC. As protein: CASSLGQGLQYF. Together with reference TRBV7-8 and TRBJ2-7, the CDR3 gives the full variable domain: GAGVSQSPRYKVAKRGQDVALRCDPISGHVSLFWYQQALGQGPEFLTYFQNEAQLDKSGLPSDRFFAERPEGSVSTLKIQRTQQEDSAVYLCASSLGQGLQYFGPGTRLTVT.

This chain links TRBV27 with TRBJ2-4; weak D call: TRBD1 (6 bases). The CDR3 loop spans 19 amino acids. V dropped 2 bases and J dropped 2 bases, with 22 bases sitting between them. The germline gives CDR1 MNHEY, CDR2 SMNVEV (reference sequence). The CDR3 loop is CASSLPDRRRWGSKNIQYF. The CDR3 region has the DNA TGTGCCAGCAGTTTACCTGACAGGCGGCGGTGGGGTTCCAAAAACATTCAGTACTTC.

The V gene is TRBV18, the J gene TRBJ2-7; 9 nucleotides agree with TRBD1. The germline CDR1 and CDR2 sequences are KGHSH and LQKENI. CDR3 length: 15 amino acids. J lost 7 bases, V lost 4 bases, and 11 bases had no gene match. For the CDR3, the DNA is TGTGCCAGCTCACGGGATAGGACAGGGGTGAGGGAGCAGTACTTC. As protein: CASSRDRTGVREQYF.

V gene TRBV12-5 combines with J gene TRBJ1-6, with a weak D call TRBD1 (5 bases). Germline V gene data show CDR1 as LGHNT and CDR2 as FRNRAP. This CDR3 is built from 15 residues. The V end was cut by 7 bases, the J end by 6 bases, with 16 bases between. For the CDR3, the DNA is TGTGCTAGTGCCAAACAGGAGTTCCTTAATTCACCCCTCCACTTT. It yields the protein CASAKQEFLNSPLHF.

CDR3: CASRLTSGSWYEQYF. CDR3 bases: TGTGCCAGCAGGCTGACTAGCGGGAGTTGGTACGAGCAGTACTTC. The chain employs TRBV5-5 and TRBJ2-7; the match to TRBD2 covers 12 bases. The V and J ends lost 5 bases and 4 bases, in that order; junction bases with no gene match: 7. The CDR3 is 15 amino acids. From germline, CDR1 is SGHKS and CDR2 YYEKEE (reference sequence).

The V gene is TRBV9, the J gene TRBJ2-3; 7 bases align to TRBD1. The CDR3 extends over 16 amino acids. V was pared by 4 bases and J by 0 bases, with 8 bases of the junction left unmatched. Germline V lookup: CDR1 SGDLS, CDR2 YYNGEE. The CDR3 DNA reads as TGTGCCAGCAGCCGGACCGGGACAGCTAGCACAGATACGCAGTATTTT. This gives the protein CASSRTGTASTDTQYF. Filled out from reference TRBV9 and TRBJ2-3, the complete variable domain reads DSGVTQTPKHLITATGQRVTLRCSPRSGDLSVYWYQQSLDQGLQFLIQYYNGEERAKGNILERFSAQQFPDLHSELNLSSLELGDSALYFCASSRTGTASTDTQYFGPGTRLTVL.

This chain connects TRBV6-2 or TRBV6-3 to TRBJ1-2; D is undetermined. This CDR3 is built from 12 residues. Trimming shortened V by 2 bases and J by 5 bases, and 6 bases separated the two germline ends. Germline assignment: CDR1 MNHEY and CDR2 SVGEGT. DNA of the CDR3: TGTGCCAGCAGTTACGGGAGGTATGGCTACACCTTC. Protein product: CASSYGRYGYTF.

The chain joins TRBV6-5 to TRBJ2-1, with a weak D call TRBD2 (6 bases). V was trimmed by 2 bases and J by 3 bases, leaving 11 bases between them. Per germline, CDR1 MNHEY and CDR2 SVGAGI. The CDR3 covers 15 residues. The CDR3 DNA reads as TGTGCCAGCAGTTACGGGGGGTCCCTCTACAATGAGCAGTTCTTC. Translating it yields CASSYGGSLYNEQFF.